Sequencing of this TCR beta chain was carried out in a study of shared clonotypes between healthy human individuals. The wider study: Each donor had three CD4 naive, three CD4 memory, two CD8 naive and one CD8 memory plate. General study points: Generally, naive subsets (rather than memory subsets) showed larger estimated richness.

The CDR3 length is 8 residues. CDR1 and CDR2 (germline): SQVTM, ANQGSEA. As concerns this clone: The antigen is unknown.

Healthy HIV-negative adults with no recent acute infections or vaccinations were recruited as donors. The material for each subset, its genomic DNA, was split evenly across several immunoSEQ plates. Only in-frame clones appear in the TCRdb table, and some are missing; sequencing was by immunoSEQ multiplex PCR. The repertoire holds over 1.5 million clones, with 95% to 99% as singletons. The chain has TRBV29-1 and TRBJ1-2; D gene uncertain. The sample taken for sequencing was naive CD4+ T cells sorted from blood. Subset described: CD45RA+ positively selected. This receptor was identified in a man younger than 45 in good health. This CDR3 is CSTDGYTF. CDR3 nucleotides: TGCAGTACGGATGGCTACACCTTC.